Sequencing of this T cell receptor beta chain was carried out in a study of cytomegalovirus exposure and HLA in healthy donors. The PCR ran on 60 Vbeta and 13 Jbeta primers. The data were produced by immunoSEQ multiplex PCR, yet TCRdb's version contains in-frame clones alone and is incomplete. The sample shows 55,000 to 70,000 clones, 75% to 85% of them seen only once. The germline CDR1 and CDR2 sequences are SGHRS and YFSETQ. The CDR3 has 16 amino acids. With V trimmed by 1 base and J by 7 bases, 7 bases remained unmatched. Turning to this clone: The antigen remains unidentified.

General observations from the study: Across all donors, roughly uniform sequencing depth was an assumption of the presence/absence analyses. What TCR beta sequences reportedly achieved was accurate prediction of HLA-A and HLA-B alleles in most subjects.

The sample comprised PBMCs. The clonotype originates from a woman in her thirties or forties in good health and CMV-seronegative. The chain couples TRBV5-1 to TRBJ2-1; 11 bases line up with TRBD2. The CDR3 sequence: CASSLTTSGTWNEQFF. The CDR3 nucleotides are TGCGCCAGCAGCTTGACGACTAGCGGGACCTGGAATGAGCAGTTCTTC.